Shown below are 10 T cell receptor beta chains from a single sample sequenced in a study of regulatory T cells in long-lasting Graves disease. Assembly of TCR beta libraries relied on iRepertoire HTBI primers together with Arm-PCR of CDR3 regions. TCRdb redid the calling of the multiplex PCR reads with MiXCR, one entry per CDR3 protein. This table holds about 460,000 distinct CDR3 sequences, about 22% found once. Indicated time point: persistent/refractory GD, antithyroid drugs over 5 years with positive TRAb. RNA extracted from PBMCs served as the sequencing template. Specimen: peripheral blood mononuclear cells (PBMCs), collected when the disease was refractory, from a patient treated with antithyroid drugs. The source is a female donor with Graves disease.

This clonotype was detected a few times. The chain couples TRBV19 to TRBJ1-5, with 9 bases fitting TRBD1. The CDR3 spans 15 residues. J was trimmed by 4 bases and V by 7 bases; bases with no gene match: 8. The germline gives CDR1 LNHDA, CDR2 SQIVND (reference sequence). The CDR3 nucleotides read TGTGCCAGTAACTCGGGACAGGGCGGAAATCAGCCCCAGCATTTT. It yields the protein CASNSGQGGNQPQHF.

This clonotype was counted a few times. The CDR3 spells CASSQELAGVDEQYF. CDR3 DNA: TGCGCCAGCAGCCAAGAGCTAGCGGGAGTTGACGAGCAGTACTTC. The chain couples TRBV4-3 to TRBJ2-7; 10 positions agree with TRBD2. Unmatched junction bases numbered 4, after V lost 0 bases and J lost 5 bases. Germline V gene data show CDR1 as LGHNA and CDR2 as YSLEER. The CDR3 totals 15 residues.

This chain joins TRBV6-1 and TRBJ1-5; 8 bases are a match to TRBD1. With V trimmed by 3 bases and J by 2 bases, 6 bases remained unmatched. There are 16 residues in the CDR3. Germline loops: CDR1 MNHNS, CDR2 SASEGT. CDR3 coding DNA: TGTGCCAGCAGTGAGCAGGGGGCAGTGGGCAATCAGCCCCAGCATTTT. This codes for CASSEQGAVGNQPQHF.

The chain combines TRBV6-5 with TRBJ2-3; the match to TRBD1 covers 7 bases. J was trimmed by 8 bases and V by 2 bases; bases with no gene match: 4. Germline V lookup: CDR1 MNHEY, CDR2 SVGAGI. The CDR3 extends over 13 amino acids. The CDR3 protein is CASSYQGEGTQYF. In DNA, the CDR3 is TGTGCCAGCAGTTACCAGGGGGAAGGTACGCAGTATTTT.

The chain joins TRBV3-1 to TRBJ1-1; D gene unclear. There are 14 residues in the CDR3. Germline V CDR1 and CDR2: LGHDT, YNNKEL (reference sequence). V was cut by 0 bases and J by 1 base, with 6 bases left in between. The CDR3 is CASSQEGSNTEAFF. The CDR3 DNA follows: TGTGCCAGCAGCCAAGAGGGGTCGAACACTGAAGCTTTCTTT. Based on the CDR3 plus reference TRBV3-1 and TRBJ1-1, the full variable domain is DTAVSQTPKYLVTQMGNDKSIKCEQNLGHDTMYWYKQDSKKFLKIMFSYNNKELIINETVPNRFSPKSPDKAHLNLHINSLELGDSAVYFCASSQEGSNTEAFFGQGTRLTVV.

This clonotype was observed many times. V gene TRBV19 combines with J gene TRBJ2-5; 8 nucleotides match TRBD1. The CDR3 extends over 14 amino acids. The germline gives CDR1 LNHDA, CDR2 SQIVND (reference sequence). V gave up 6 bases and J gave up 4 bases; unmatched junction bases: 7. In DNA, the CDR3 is TGTGCCAGTAGCCCGGACAGGGAACGAGAGACCCAGTACTTC. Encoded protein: CASSPDRERETQYF.

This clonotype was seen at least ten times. The CDR3 region has the DNA TGTGCCACCAGCAGTACCAGGGATCCCTACTACGAGCAGTACTTC. Its translation: CATSSTRDPYYEQYF. The rearrangement uses TRBV15 and TRBJ2-7, with D possibly matching TRBD1 (5 bases). Germline V gene data show CDR1 as LNHNV and CDR2 as YYDKDF (reference sequence). Trimming cost V 3 bases and J 3 bases, with 15 bases left between them. This CDR3 region has 15 residues.

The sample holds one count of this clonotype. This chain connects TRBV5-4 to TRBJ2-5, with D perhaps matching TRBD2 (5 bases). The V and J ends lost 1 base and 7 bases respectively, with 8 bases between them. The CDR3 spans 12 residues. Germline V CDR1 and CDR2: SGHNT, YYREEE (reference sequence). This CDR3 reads CASSLSAGTQYF. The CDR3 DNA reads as TGTGCCAGCAGCTTGTCGGCGGGGACCCAGTACTTC.

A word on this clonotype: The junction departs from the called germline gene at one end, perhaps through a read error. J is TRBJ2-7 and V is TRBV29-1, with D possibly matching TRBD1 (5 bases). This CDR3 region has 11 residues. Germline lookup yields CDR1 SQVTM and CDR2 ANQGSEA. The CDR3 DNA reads TGCAGCGCTGAAGGGGTGAGCGAGCAGTACTTC. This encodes CSAEGVSEQYF.

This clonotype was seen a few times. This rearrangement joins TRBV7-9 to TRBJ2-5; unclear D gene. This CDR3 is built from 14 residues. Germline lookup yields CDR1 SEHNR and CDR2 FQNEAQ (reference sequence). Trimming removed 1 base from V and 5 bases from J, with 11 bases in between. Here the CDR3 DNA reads TGTGCCAGCAGCTTAGTATCCGGGCCGGAGACCCAGTACTTC. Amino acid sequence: CASSLVSGPETQYF.